This TCR beta chain was observed in a study of OX40 agonist ivuxolimab in advanced cancers. Method: immunoSEQ multiplex PCR; TCRdb's copy keeps in-frame clones and lacks some. The repertoire holds about 77,000 clones, with roughly 85% as singletons. A single count supports this clone. The V gene end was trimmed by 6 bases and the J gene end by 6 bases; junction bases not matched to a gene: 6. Germline values: CDR1 MNHNY, CDR2 SVGAGI (reference sequence). The CDR3 is 14 residues long. The sample in question was CD4+ or CD8+ T cells sorted from blood, obtained in a trial of the OX40 agonist ivuxolimab. This clonotype was sampled from an adult with an advanced solid tumor such as melanoma, head and neck, liver or kidney cancer. The rearrangement joins TRBV6-6 to TRBJ2-3; TRBD2 aligns across 10 bases. The CDR3 spells CASSLAGGEDTQYF. CDR3 nucleotide sequence: TGTGCCAGCAGCTTAGCGGGAGGAGAGGATACGCAGTATTTT.